What follows are 27 T cell receptor beta chains derived from one specimen sequenced in a study of T cell repertoires in cytomegalovirus infection. TCRdb ran MiXCR on the reads and lists one entry per CDR3 protein. The sample holds about 340,000 distinct CDR3 sequences, 25% to 35% seen once. These receptors lack a known antigen. The source was cultured PBMCs, collected from culture after CMV antigen stimulation. The receptor source for this set is a human donor in good health (CMV status not recorded). Some clones in this sample may be carry-over from other donors' samples.

This clonotype was seen a few times. V and J are TRBV20-1 and TRBJ1-2; D is unresolved. Trimming took off 6 bases at V and 1 base at J, with 12 bases between the two ends. The CDR3 extends over 13 amino acids. Germline V gives CDR1 DFQATT, CDR2 SNEGSKA (reference sequence). The CDR3, as DNA: TGCAGTGCCGACGGGCCTAATAACTATGGCTACACCTTC. Protein product: CSADGPNNYGYTF.

CDR3 sequence: CASLPRGRWNSPLHF. The CDR3 nucleotides read TGTGCCAGCCTACCAAGGGGGAGATGGAATTCACCCCTCCACTTT. This chain joins TRBV27 and TRBJ1-6; D may be TRBD1 (6 bases). The CDR3 is 15 residues long. Germline assignment: CDR1 MNHEY and CDR2 SMNVEV (reference sequence). Trimming cost V 8 bases and J 7 bases, with 18 bases left between them.

Ten or more counts support this clonotype. The V and J genes are TRBV7-2 and TRBJ1-4; tentatively, D is TRBD1 (5 bases). The germline V gene has CDR1 SGHTA and CDR2 FQGNSA. The CDR3 is made up of 15 amino acids. With 1 base removed from V and 4 bases from J, the gap between germline ends came to 10 bases. In DNA, the CDR3 is TGTGCCAGCAGCTTAGACGGGACTCATAATGAAAAACTGTTTTTT. Its translation: CASSLDGTHNEKLFF.

This clonotype appeared a few times. This chain links TRBV12-3 or TRBV12-4 with TRBJ1-1, with D possibly TRBD1 on 5 matching bases. This CDR3 comprises 13 residues. With 1 base removed from V and 6 bases from J, the gap between germline ends came to 9 bases. CDR3 nucleotide sequence: TGTGCCAGCAGTTTAGGGGGGAGGTCTGAAGCTTTCTTT. It specifies CASSLGGRSEAFF.

The V gene is TRBV19, the J gene TRBJ1-4, with D uncertain. In germline, CDR1 is LNHDA, CDR2 SQIVND (reference sequence). The CDR3 loop spans 14 amino acids. Trimming took off 4 bases at V and 4 bases at J, with 10 bases between the two ends. The CDR3 region has the DNA TGTGCCAGTAGTAGCGGACTGATTAATGAAAAACTGTTTTTT. This encodes CASSSGLINEKLFF.

The chain combines TRBV3-1 with TRBJ2-3, with a possible D match to TRBD2 (7 bases). The CDR3 is 16 amino acids. The germline CDR1 and CDR2 sequences are LGHDT and YNNKEL (reference sequence). V lost 6 bases to trimming and J lost 2 bases, with 18 bases between them. CDR3 in DNA: TGTGCCAGCAGGGGAGGGGGGCGGGGAGCCACAGATACGCAGTATTTT. Its translation is CASRGGGRGATDTQYF.

This clonotype was observed a few times. The chain has TRBV12-3 or TRBV12-4 and TRBJ2-2; a possible D gene is TRBD2 (6 bases). The length of the CDR3 is 14 residues. V lost 7 bases and J 7 bases, leaving 16 bases between the germline ends. Here the CDR3 reads CASIGRGMGGELFF. The CDR3 DNA follows: TGTGCCAGCATCGGTCGGGGGATGGGCGGGGAGCTGTTTTTT.

The CDR3 DNA reads TGTGCCAGCAGAGAAACAGGGGCGGGCACTGAAGCTTTCTTT. Its translation is CASRETGAGTEAFF. V gene TRBV14 combines with J gene TRBJ1-1, with TRBD1 identical over 7 bases. The CDR3 length is 14 residues. In germline, CDR1 is SGHDN, CDR2 FVKESK. V lost 6 bases to trimming and J lost 4 bases; unmatched junction nucleotides: 8.

V and J are TRBV20-1 and TRBJ2-5; D is perhaps TRBD1 (6 bases). The germline V gene has CDR1 DFQATT and CDR2 SNEGSKA (reference sequence). The V gene lost 0 bases and the J gene lost 1 base, with 9 bases spanning the gap. The length of the CDR3 is 14 residues. CDR3 DNA: TGCAGTGCTAGAGACGGACAGACCCAAGAGACCCAGTACTTC. The encoded protein is CSARDGQTQETQYF.

CDR3 nucleotides: TGCAGTGCTAGTTTTGGACAGGAGTATTCACCCCTCCACTTT. This gives the protein CSASFGQEYSPLHF. This chain links TRBV20-1 with TRBJ1-6; 7 bases fit TRBD1. Germline V gene data show CDR1 as DFQATT and CDR2 as SNEGSKA (reference sequence). CDR3 size: 14 residues. J lost 8 bases, V lost 3 bases, and 7 bases had no gene match.

The chain links TRBV29-1 to TRBJ1-5, with a tentative D call TRBD1 (5 bases). Germline CDR1 is SQVTM and CDR2 is ANQGSEA. The CDR3 sequence is 14 residues long. Trimming left V 5 bases short and J 0 bases short, with 11 bases between. CDR3 region: CSVLLQGSNQPQHF. CDR3 nucleotides: TGCAGCGTTCTACTCCAGGGTAGCAATCAGCCCCAGCATTTT.

This clonotype was seen more than once but under ten times. The chain links TRBV11-2 to TRBJ2-7, with D possibly matching TRBD1 (6 bases). V dropped 1 base and J dropped 2 bases, with 12 bases sitting between them. Germline V CDR1 and CDR2: SGHAT, FQNNGV. This CDR3 is built from 15 residues. The CDR3 DNA sequence: TGTGCCAGCAGCTTAGGACAGGAGAGCACCTACGAGCAGTACTTC. Protein product: CASSLGQESTYEQYF.

The V call is TRBV6-6, the J call TRBJ2-4, with D uncertain. Germline loops: CDR1 MNHNY, CDR2 SVGAGI (reference sequence). V lost 6 bases, J lost 7 bases, and 19 bases lay in between. This CDR3 is 15 amino acids long. The CDR3 spells CASSPGGIRVNIQYF. DNA for the CDR3: TGTGCCAGCAGCCCCGGTGGTATCCGGGTCAACATTCAGTACTTC.

This clonotype has just a few counts. The chain carries TRBV28 and TRBJ1-1; D gene uncertain. V shed 3 bases and J shed 4 bases, with 6 bases lying between them. This CDR3 region has 12 residues. Per germline, CDR1 MDHEN and CDR2 SYDVKM. CDR3 DNA sequence: TGTGCCAGCAGTTTTGGTCCCACTGAAGCTTTCTTT. Translated: CASSFGPTEAFF.

This clonotype appeared many times. The chain carries TRBV19 and TRBJ1-5; no firm D call. Trimming removed 7 bases from V and 0 bases from J, with 13 bases in between. Looked up from germline, CDR1 is LNHDA and CDR2 is SQIVND (reference sequence). The CDR3 has 15 residues. The chain's CDR3 is CASNQENLSNQPQHF. CDR3 DNA sequence: TGTGCCAGTAACCAGGAGAATCTTAGCAATCAGCCCCAGCATTTT. Complete variable domain (other parts from reference TRBV19 and TRBJ1-5): DGGITQSPKYLFRKEGQNVTLSCEQNLNHDAMYWYRQDPGQGLRLIYYSQIVNDFQKGDIAEGYSVSREKKESFPLTVTSAQKNPTAFYLCASNQENLSNQPQHFGDGTRLSIL.

The chain joins TRBV11-2 to TRBJ2-3, with 11 positions matching TRBD2. Germline lookup yields CDR1 SGHAT and CDR2 FQNNGV. V lost 3 bases and J lost 3; bases outside the gene matches: 11. The CDR3 consists of 18 residues. Here the CDR3 reads CASSFPGTSGLRTDTQYF. As DNA, the CDR3 is TGTGCCAGCAGCTTCCCCGGGACTAGCGGACTGAGGACAGATACGCAGTATTTT.

CDR3 sequence: CASSLTNLGEQYF. In nucleotides, the CDR3 is TGTGCCAGCAGCTTAACCAACCTGGGCGAGCAGTACTTC. The chain links TRBV7-2 to TRBJ2-7; D is ambiguous. Trimming took 2 bases from V and 6 from J, leaving 11 bases between them. The germline V gene encodes CDR1 SGHTA and CDR2 FQGNSA. The CDR3 contains 13 residues.

This clonotype is a singleton in its sample. The chain has TRBV28 and TRBJ2-7, with TRBD2 as a possible D gene (5 bases). The V end lost 6 bases, the J end lost 4 bases, and 13 bases lay between the germline ends. The CDR3 covers 13 residues. Germline CDR1 is MDHEN and CDR2 is SYDVKM. The CDR3 DNA is TGTGCCAGCAGAGTTGGGAGTCTTTACGAGCAGTACTTC. It translates to CASRVGSLYEQYF.

This clonotype appeared a few times. V usage is TRBV6-1 and J usage is TRBJ1-5; TRBD1 is a possible D gene (5 bases). Germline CDR1 is MNHNS and CDR2 is SASEGT. Trimming stripped 4 bases from V and 5 bases from J, with 18 bases between. This CDR3 is 16 amino acids long. The CDR3 nucleotides are TGTGCCAGCAGTGGAGGACGGACCTTGGGGGATCAGCCCCAGCATTTT. It is translated as CASSGGRTLGDQPQHF.

This clonotype was recorded many times. The chain uses TRBV11-3 and TRBJ2-3; 9 nucleotides line up with TRBD2. V was pared by 5 bases and J by 2 bases, with 5 bases of the junction left unmatched. Per the germline V gene, CDR1 is SGHNT and CDR2 is YENEEA. The CDR3 consists of 15 residues. In DNA form, the CDR3 reads TGTGCCAGCAGCGCTCTAGCGGGGTCCACAGATACGCAGTATTTT. Protein sequence: CASSALAGSTDTQYF.

The J gene is TRBJ2-1, the V gene TRBV20-1, with 7 bases matching TRBD2. V lost 6 bases and J lost 10; bases outside the gene matches: 6. Germline V gene sequence: CDR1 DFQATT, CDR2 SNEGSKA (reference sequence). This CDR3 region has 11 residues. CDR3 DNA: TGCAGTGCCCCGGGACTACCAGAGCAGTTCTTC. It translates to CSAPGLPEQFF.

The chain links TRBV28 to TRBJ2-1, with 16 positions matching TRBD2. This CDR3 is 22 amino acids long. CDR1 MDHEN and CDR2 SYDVKM come from the germline V gene. V was clipped by 3 bases and J by 5 bases; unmatched bases: 19. The CDR3 DNA reads TGTGCCAGCAGTTTTAGCTGGACAGGGTTTGGGACTAGCGGGAGGGTAGACAATGAGCAGTTCTTC. Protein sequence: CASSFSWTGFGTSGRVDNEQFF.

The chain couples TRBV28 to TRBJ2-5; no clear D gene. V gave up 1 base and J gave up 5 bases, with 8 bases separating them. Germline V gives CDR1 MDHEN, CDR2 SYDVKM. The CDR3 consists of 13 residues. As DNA, the CDR3 is TGTGCCAGCAGTTTATCTTTCAGGGAGACCCAGTACTTC. This encodes CASSLSFRETQYF. The complete variable domain, with remaining parts taken from reference TRBV28 and TRBJ2-5, reads DVKVTQSSRYLVKRTGEKVFLECVQDMDHENMFWYRQDPGLGLRLIYFSYDVKMKEKGDIPEGYSVSREKKERFSLILESASTNQTSMYLCASSLSFRETQYFGPGTRLLVL.

This clonotype showed up just a few times. This chain links TRBV7-2 with TRBJ2-1; the match to TRBD1 covers 8 bases. The CDR3 spans 15 residues. Germline values: CDR1 SGHTA, CDR2 FQGNSA. The ends lost 4 bases at V and 2 bases at J; junction bases unmatched: 4. CDR3 nucleotide sequence: TGTGCCAGCAGCTCGGACAGGGAGCCCTACAATGAGCAGTTCTTC. Protein product: CASSSDREPYNEQFF.

This chain joins TRBV29-1 and TRBJ2-3; TRBD2 might be the D (6 bases). This CDR3 region has 13 residues. Looked up from germline, CDR1 is SQVTM and CDR2 is ANQGSEA. V was clipped by 3 bases and J by 3 bases, with 10 bases between them. The CDR3 loop reads CSVDRGLTDTQYF. In DNA form, the CDR3 reads TGCAGCGTTGATCGTGGACTAACAGATACGCAGTATTTT.

This clonotype has only a few counts. The chain employs TRBV2 and TRBJ1-2; D possibly corresponds to TRBD1 (5 bases). Trimming stripped 6 bases from V and 4 bases from J, with 18 bases between. The germline CDR1 and CDR2 sequences are SNHLY and FYNNEI. The length of the CDR3 is 15 residues. CDR3: CASRSVGRRGYGYTF. CDR3 in DNA: TGTGCCAGCAGGAGCGTTGGCAGGAGGGGCTATGGCTACACCTTC.

The V gene is TRBV7-9, the J gene TRBJ2-2, with D possibly TRBD1 on 5 matching bases. Germline loops: CDR1 SEHNR, CDR2 FQNEAQ (reference sequence). Trimming stripped 2 bases from V and 6 bases from J, with 10 bases between. The CDR3 is 14 amino acids. CDR3 nucleotide sequence: TGTGCCAGCAGCTTACCAGGGATGGCCGGGGAGCTGTTTTTT. Translating gives CASSLPGMAGELFF.